The sequence of this T cell receptor (beta chain) was determined in a study of blood T cells in healthy people across ages. V dropped 4 bases and J dropped 9 bases, with 10 bases sitting between them. Per the germline V gene, CDR1 is SQVTM and CDR2 is ANQGSEA. The CDR3 consists of 11 residues. This clonotype has more than one count but fewer than ten. What it recognizes is unknown. Study conclusions and caveats: It was the long-lived donors that had more naive CD4+ cells and higher diversity than aged donors. Lack of knowledge of donor CMV status possibly confounded expanded clonotype changes. Diversity of TCR beta per million T cells declined in a roughly linear way with age.

Next came a second PCR, run for about 6 to 11 cycles, which used a sample-barcoded 5' primer along with a J-beta primer mix. Using its own MiXCR run on the 5' RACE reads, TCRdb lists one record per CDR3 protein. The table records roughly 830,000 distinct CDR3 sequences, around two thirds of them present only once. Sequencing was carried out using blood. The gene calls are TRBV29-1 and TRBJ2-1; D is possibly TRBD2 (5 bases). This TCR was recovered from a man aged 25-45 years in good health. CDR3 DNA sequence: TGCAGCGTTGGCCATACTAGTGAGCAGTTCTTC. Translated, it gives CSVGHTSEQFF.